Shown below are 9 T cell receptor beta chains from a single sample sequenced in a study of cytomegalovirus exposure and HLA in healthy donors. Primers: 60 Vbeta forward and 13 Jbeta reverse. Using immunoSEQ multiplex PCR, the repertoire was profiled, and TCRdb retains in-frame clones only, with some absent. Of about 150,000 clones in the sample, roughly 80% were seen once. The sample consisted of PBMCs. The receptors originated from a young man in good health and CMV-seronegative.

This chain connects TRBV7-9 to TRBJ1-6; the D gene is possibly TRBD1 (5 bases). This CDR3 is built from 17 residues. Germline values: CDR1 SEHNR, CDR2 FQNEAQ (reference sequence). V lost 1 base and J 8 bases, leaving 18 bases between the germline ends. The CDR3 nucleotides read TGTGCCAGCAGCTTAGATCGTTGGGGGAGGACGGATTCACCCCTCCACTTT. Translation: CASSLDRWGRTDSPLHF. Using reference TRBV7-9 and TRBJ1-6 for the parts outside the CDR3, the full variable domain is DTGVSQNPRHKITKRGQNVTFRCDPISEHNRLYWYRQTLGQGPEFLTYFQNEAQLEKSRLLSDRFSAERPKGSFSTLEIQRTEQGDSAMYLCASSLDRWGRTDSPLHFGNGTRLTVT.

The chain employs TRBV5-1 and TRBJ2-7, with 7 bases that match TRBD1. The germline V gene has CDR1 SGHRS and CDR2 YFSETQ. V shed 0 bases, J shed 12 bases, and the junction held 3 bases outside the gene matches. The CDR3 runs 11 residues. The CDR3 sequence: CASSLGQGTYF. The DNA of the CDR3 is TGCGCCAGCAGCTTGGGACAGGGCACGTACTTC.

This clone came up once. The gene calls are TRBV5-1 and TRBJ1-1; the D gene is possibly TRBD1 (6 bases). The CDR3 extends over 14 amino acids. Per the germline V gene, CDR1 is SGHRS and CDR2 is YFSETQ. V lost 2 bases and J 4 bases, leaving 12 bases between the germline ends. The CDR3 reads CASSLGTLPTEAFF. CDR3 in DNA: TGCGCCAGCAGCTTAGGGACATTGCCCACTGAAGCTTTCTTT.

The chain uses TRBV2 and TRBJ2-7, with 7 bases matching TRBD1. V lost 5 bases and J lost 4; bases outside the gene matches: 2. The CDR3 has 12 residues. CDR1 and CDR2 (germline): SNHLY, FYNNEI. The CDR3 nucleotides are TGTGCCAGCAGTATGACAGGGTACGAGCAGTACTTC. Its translation: CASSMTGYEQYF.

This clone has only one observation. This chain uses TRBV5-5 with TRBJ1-5; the match to TRBD1 covers 7 bases. Germline CDR1 reads SGHKS; CDR2 reads YYEKEE (reference sequence). The length of the CDR3 is 15 residues. The V segment lost 4 bases and the J segment 1 base; nucleotides outside the gene matches: 5. The CDR3 reads CASSEDRWSNQPQHF. CDR3 sequence (DNA): TGTGCCAGCAGCGAGGACAGGTGGAGCAATCAGCCCCAGCATTTT. Full variable domain (missing parts from reference TRBV5-5 and TRBJ1-5): DAGVTQSPTHLIKTRGQQVTLRCSPISGHKSVSWYQQVLGQGPQFIFQYYEKEERGRGNFPDRFSARQFPNYSSELNVNALLLGDSALYLCASSEDRWSNQPQHFGDGTRLSIL.

The CDR3: CASSLDPPGYGYTF. CDR3 in DNA: TGCGCCAGCAGCTTGGATCCCCCCGGCTATGGCTACACCTTC. This chain links TRBV5-1 with TRBJ1-2; D call uncertain. V lost 0 bases and J lost 4, with 10 bases in between. The CDR3 spans 14 residues. Germline V gene sequence: CDR1 SGHRS, CDR2 YFSETQ. Together with reference TRBV5-1 and TRBJ1-2, the CDR3 gives the full variable domain: KAGVTQTPRYLIKTRGQQVTLSCSPISGHRSVSWYQQTPGQGLQFLFEYFSETQRNKGNFPGRFSGRQFSNSRSEMNVSTLELGDSALYLCASSLDPPGYGYTFGSGTRLTVV.

The J gene is TRBJ2-1, the V gene TRBV7-9; D is ambiguous. The V gene lost 5 bases and the J gene lost 0 bases, with 11 bases spanning the gap. The CDR3 loop spans 15 amino acids. CDR1 is SEHNR, CDR2 FQNEAQ, per germline (reference sequence). CDR3 residues: CASSPFRSSYNEQFF. As DNA, the CDR3 is TGTGCCAGCAGCCCCTTTAGAAGCTCCTACAATGAGCAGTTCTTC.

This clone has just one count. The chain employs TRBV6-4 and TRBJ2-1, with 11 bases fitting TRBD2. Germline CDR1 is MRHNA and CDR2 is SNTAGT. The CDR3 has 19 residues. Trimming took 5 bases from V and 4 from J; bases not matched to a gene: 16. CDR3 bases: TGTGCCAGCAGTCCATTCCACGCGGGACTAGCGGCAGATTACAATGAGCAGTTCTTC. This translates into CASSPFHAGLAADYNEQFF.

The chain is built from TRBV6-9 and TRBJ2-7; maybe TRBD2 (5 bases). V gave up 5 bases and J gave up 2 bases, with 10 bases separating them. Germline CDR1 MNHGY, CDR2 SVAAGI. The CDR3 totals 13 residues. The CDR3 is CASSNRDTYEQYF. The CDR3 DNA sequence: TGTGCCAGCAGTAACCGGGATACCTACGAGCAGTACTTC.